Listed below are T cell receptor beta chains from one sample, sequenced in a study of cytomegalovirus exposure and HLA in healthy donors. Measured with immunoSEQ multiplex PCR; TCRdb has only the in-frame clones, and not every one. Of nearly 110,000 clones in the sample, 71% are singletons; the top ten hold roughly 2.8%. Sequenced material: PBMCs. These receptors were taken from a female donor in good health and CMV-seronegative. The CDR3 runs from the conserved cysteine through the conserved F or W. Expanded clones get a size class; other rows say once, few or many, or leave the size out.

TRBV7-6	NA	TRBJ2-7	CASSAHSYEQYF
TRBV6-5	NA	TRBJ2-1	CASRQLLAGDEQFF
TRBV7-8	NA	TRBJ2-7	CASIQRGGGYEQYF
TRBV19	NA	TRBJ2-3	CASRQTGGADTQYF
TRBV4-1	NA	TRBJ2-7	CASSPSGGYEQYF
TRBV7-2	few	TRBJ2-3	CASRADVSDTDTQYF
TRBV27	NA	TRBJ2-1	CASTKTGLLAGAHNEQFF
TRBV7-2	NA	TRBJ2-1	CASSLGTSGNEQFF
TRBV11-2	NA	TRBJ2-7	CASSVLKGAWEQYF
TRBV2	NA	TRBJ1-1	CASAGGGYTEAFF
TRBV4-2	NA	TRBJ1-6	CASSQDLRGSSNSPLHF
TRBV6-6	NA	TRBJ2-7	CASRDSYRDYAYEQYF
TRBV11-1	NA	TRBJ2-7	CASSFDTFYEQYF
TRBV9	NA	TRBJ2-3	CASSVPLAGGEDTQYF
TRBV5-1	NA	TRBJ1-1	CASKPPDRQAEAFF
TRBV19	NA	TRBJ2-5	CASSVGTGGFVQETQYF
TRBV19	NA	TRBJ1-4	CASSIQGTGNEKLFF
TRBV18	NA	TRBJ2-3	CASSPSGYTDTQYF
TRBV7-7	NA	TRBJ2-2	CASSAFAGVGTGELFF
TRBV7-2	NA	TRBJ2-5	CASSLEVAGGETQYF
TRBV4-2	NA	TRBJ2-7	CASSQEESSYEQYF
TRBV27	NA	TRBJ2-7	CASWTLAGGTTGEQYF
TRBV7-2	NA	TRBJ2-3	CASSLDGSLDTQYF